This T cell receptor beta chain was retrieved from a study of regulatory T cells in long-lasting Graves disease (dated by TCRdb to the early 2020s). For the wider study: Persistent Graves' disease was defined as persistently positive TSH receptor autoantibodies together with antithyroid drug treatment for over 5 years. A total of roughly 35 samples underwent TCR sequencing: around 13 from persistent and roughly 20 from newly diagnosed Graves' disease patients. Persistent Graves' disease patients in the clinical cohort had taken antithyroid drugs for about 10.3 years on average. The study was conducted in China and was registered as a clinical trial. Peripheral blood TCR sequencing and RNA sequencing compared persistent Graves' disease patients with newly diagnosed Graves' disease patients.

The paper as a whole reports these results and caveats: Because the primary lesion, thyroid tissue, could not be accessed, the study looked at peripheral blood alone. As a limitation, the authors acknowledged that the small sample size may reduce accuracy. Compared with newly diagnosed patients, persistent Graves' disease patients had lower TCR Shannon entropy and fewer highly expanded clones, which suggests clonal expansion. A larger number of public clonotypes was shared among persistent patients (around 3,000) than among newly diagnosed patients (around 870). Sequencing and analysis were limited to the TCR beta chain.

Remarks on this clonotype: This receptor's antigen is unknown. Base qualities are not recorded, but no much larger clone differs from it by a single base.

The time point tag for this specimen amounts to: persistent/refractory GD, antithyroid drugs over 5 years with positive TRAb. For both TCR sequencing and RNA sequencing, RNA was extracted from PBMCs in TRIzol. The diagnosis of Graves' disease was made according to American Thyroid Association guidelines. Patients for the study were recruited at an endocrinology department in Xi'an, China. Each patient gave approximately 8.8 milliliters of peripheral blood, collected in an EDTA anticoagulant tube. Ficoll Paque Plus density gradient separation was used to isolate PBMCs, and no additional T cell sorting was done. RNA quality was checked with an Agilent 2100 Bioanalyzer and agarose gel, and concentration with a NanoDrop 2000. Receptor libraries were prepared by multiplex PCR. This sample was sequenced with an Illumina HiSeq 4000. To build TCR beta libraries, CDR3 regions were amplified by Arm-PCR using iRepertoire HTBI primers. Before sequencing, the PCR products went through gel purification. In the original analysis: Gene usage analysis of CDR3 amino acid clonotypes used the roughly 62 TRBV and 11 to 15 TRBJ segments found across samples. Filtered high-quality paired reads were merged into contigs using COPE and FqMerger. Contigs were aligned with BLAST to IMGT TRBV, TRBD and TRBJ reference genes, and CDR3 was defined per IMGT. Any clonotype with a frequency above 0.1% was classified as a highly expanded clone. Shannon entropy was used to measure repertoire diversity, and the Gini coefficient was used to measure V-J evenness. A clonotype found in more than one individual was treated as public. TCRdb cleaned the public reads at Q25 with fastp, built clones with MiXCR and kept in-frame beta chains. Entries are consolidated by CDR3 protein sequence, retaining the most common genes and DNA. TCRdb's processing, not the authors' own work, is the source of the V and J calls. The sample table shows 400,000 to 450,000 distinct CDR3 sequences, and roughly a quarter are seen once. The ten largest clones add up to roughly 30% of the sample.

This sequence was found in a female donor with Graves disease. The sample was peripheral blood mononuclear cells (PBMCs), taken when the disease was refractory, from a patient treated with antithyroid drugs.

The CDR3 here reads CASTFLMEAAGELFF. The bases read TGTGCCAGCACCTTTCTCATGGAGGCCGCCGGGGAGCTGTTTTTT. The chain joins TRBV6-8 to TRBJ2-2, and the D gene may be TRBD2, 5 bases matching. Inclusive of the bounding cysteine and phenylalanine, the CDR3 is 15 residues long. CDR3 DNA only is kept here, 45 bases in frame from base 1. The germline V gene yields MNHGY for CDR1 and SAAAGT for CDR2. Relative to germline, V is 7 bases shorter and J is 6 bases shorter, with 18 bases between their ends.